The 26 T cell receptor beta chains reported below all come from one sample, sequenced in a study of blood T cell repertoires in COVID-19. Produced via immunoSEQ multiplex PCR; TCRdb's table is partial and in-frame only. The sample has 180,000 or so clones, over 80% seen once; the top ten hold 10% to 15%. Sequenced: PBMCs or T cells enriched from blood (not recorded which). All receptors derive from a woman aged 55-70 years who had recovered from COVID-19.

V usage is TRBV3-1 (or the pseudogene TRBV3-2) and J usage is TRBJ1-2, with 8 bases fitting TRBD1. The CDR3 is 16 residues long. The V and J ends lost 0 bases and 5 bases, in that order; junction bases with no gene match: 8. Germline-derived CDR1 and CDR2 are LGHDT and YNNKEL (reference sequence). CDR3 amino acids: CASSQDRLQGVYGYTF. The CDR3 nucleotides are TGTGCCAGCAGCCAAGATCGGCTACAGGGGGTTTATGGCTACACCTTC.

The genes are TRBV10-3 and TRBJ2-1; TRBD2 matches at 15 bases. Germline V gene lookup returns CDR1 ENHRY and CDR2 SYGVKD. CDR3 size: 17 residues. The J segment lost 7 bases and the V segment lost 4 bases, leaving 8 bases of the junction unmatched. In DNA, the CDR3 is TGTGCCATCAGTGGGACTAGCGGGAGGGCGGGGATGAATGAGCAGTTCTTC. Protein sequence: CAISGTSGRAGMNEQFF.

The V and J genes are TRBV5-4 and TRBJ2-5; D is unresolved. The CDR3 totals 13 residues. Trimming removed 1 base at V and 3 bases at J, with 7 bases between. Germline V CDR1 and CDR2: SGHNT, YYREEE (reference sequence). DNA for the CDR3: TGTGCCAGCAGCTTGCGACTGAAAGAGACCCAGTACTTC. Protein product: CASSLRLKETQYF. The variable domain in full, completed from reference TRBV5-4 and TRBJ2-5, reads ETGVTQSPTHLIKTRGQQVTLRCSSQSGHNTVSWYQQALGQGPQFIFQYYREEENGRGNFPPRFSGLQFPNYSSELNVNALELDDSALYLCASSLRLKETQYFGPGTRLLVL.

The rearrangement joins TRBV7-3 to TRBJ1-2; weak D call: TRBD1 (5 bases). Germline lookup yields CDR1 SGHTA and CDR2 FQGTGA. Trimming removed 5 bases at V and 3 bases at J, with 16 bases between. The CDR3 runs 15 residues. The CDR3 DNA reads as TGTGCCAGCAGCGAACCTGGCAGGGAGGACTATGGCTACACCTTC. It encodes CASSEPGREDYGYTF.

The chain joins TRBV7-2 to TRBJ1-2; D is uncertain. Germline values: CDR1 SGHTA, CDR2 FQGNSA. This CDR3 has 13 amino acids. With 2 bases removed from V and 6 bases from J, the gap between germline ends came to 10 bases. In DNA form, the CDR3 reads TGTGCCAGCAGCTTAACCAGTGTTAATGGCTACACCTTC. Protein: CASSLTSVNGYTF.

The chain carries TRBV9 and TRBJ1-5; 7 nucleotides align to TRBD1. V was clipped by 3 bases and J by 6 bases; unmatched bases: 9. CDR1 and CDR2 from the germline V gene are SGDLS and YYNGEE. The CDR3 is 15 residues long. CDR3 DNA sequence: TGTGCCAGCAGCGCCACAGGGACAGCCTTTCAGCCCCAGCATTTT. It encodes CASSATGTAFQPQHF.

This clone was found a few times. V and J are TRBV5-3 and TRBJ2-7; TRBD1 agrees at 7 bases. TRBV5-3 is an ORF for which the function is uncertain. Trimming cost V 0 bases and J 2 bases; bases outside gene matches: 8. This CDR3 spans 16 amino acids. CDR3 bases: TGTGCCAGAAGCTTGGAGGGTTTAGGGGGCGCCTACGAGCAGTACTTC. Protein product: CARSLEGLGGAYEQYF.

The chain has TRBV5-1 and TRBJ2-3, with D maybe TRBD2 (7 bases). The germline V gene has CDR1 SGHRS and CDR2 YFSETQ. The CDR3 has 17 amino acids. Trimming stripped 4 bases from V and 3 bases from J, with 21 bases between. CDR3 amino acids: CASSPVLWRGPTDTQYF. CDR3 coding DNA: TGCGCCAGCAGCCCCGTTTTGTGGCGGGGGCCTACAGATACGCAGTATTTT.

This sequence joins TRBV28 and TRBJ1-2, with no clear D. The CDR3 spans 14 residues. Germline CDR1 reads MDHEN; CDR2 reads SYDVKM. Trimming took off 3 bases at V and 8 bases at J, with 16 bases between the two ends. The CDR3 DNA follows: TGTGCCAGCAGTTTTCGGGTATTATCGCAAGGCTACACCTTC. Protein sequence: CASSFRVLSQGYTF.

Worth noting for this clone: Additional DNA sequences in this sample encode the identical CDR3. V gene TRBV29-1 combines with J gene TRBJ1-2; 8 bases match TRBD1. From germline, CDR1 is SQVTM and CDR2 ANQGSEA. V lost 4 bases to trimming and J lost 6 bases; unmatched junction nucleotides: 1. The CDR3 runs to 11 residues. The CDR3 here is CSVAGGDGYTF. Written as DNA, the CDR3 is TGCAGCGTTGCAGGGGGCGATGGCTACACCTTC.

The chain has TRBV5-1 and TRBJ1-1; TRBD1 is a possible D gene (6 bases). CDR1 is SGHRS, CDR2 YFSETQ, per germline. This CDR3 region has 16 residues. The V end lost 2 bases, the J end lost 3 bases, and 17 bases lay between the germline ends. This CDR3 is CASSFQSGGAYTEAFF. CDR3 DNA: TGCGCCAGCAGCTTCCAATCGGGGGGCGCATACACTGAAGCTTTCTTT. Looking up the rest from reference TRBV5-1 and TRBJ1-1 gives the full variable domain: KAGVTQTPRYLIKTRGQQVTLSCSPISGHRSVSWYQQTPGQGLQFLFEYFSETQRNKGNFPGRFSGRQFSNSRSEMNVSTLELGDSALYLCASSFQSGGAYTEAFFGQGTRLTVV.

A single count supports this clone. J is TRBJ2-1 and V is TRBV12-3 or TRBV12-4; D is possibly TRBD2 (6 bases). V was trimmed by 5 bases and J by 6 bases, leaving 11 bases between them. The CDR3 loop spans 13 amino acids. The CDR3 coding sequence is TGTGCCAGCAGTATCAAGCGGGTCAATGAGCAGTTCTTC. Translated: CASSIKRVNEQFF.

The chain recombines TRBV28 with TRBJ2-3, with 9 nucleotides matching TRBD2. Trimming removed 6 bases from V and 3 bases from J; junction bases left unmatched: 4. The CDR3 runs 14 residues. The V gene's germline CDR1 is MDHEN and CDR2 SYDVKM. The CDR3 bases are TGTGCCAGCAGGGCGGGAGGGGGGACAGATACGCAGTATTTT. This codes for CASRAGGGTDTQYF.

The chain combines TRBV10-2 with TRBJ1-2; no clear D gene. V lost 2 bases to trimming and J lost 6 bases, with 19 bases between them. The CDR3 is 16 residues long. Per germline, CDR1 WSHSY and CDR2 SAAADI. Here the CDR3 reads CASSEALDGVRHGYTF. DNA of the CDR3: TGCGCCAGCAGTGAGGCCCTTGACGGAGTAAGGCATGGCTACACCTTC.

The genes are TRBV2 and TRBJ2-7; weak D call: TRBD1 (6 bases). The CDR3 is made up of 11 amino acids. The ends were cut back, 2 bases at V and 9 bases at J, with 8 bases in the middle. From germline, CDR1 is SNHLY and CDR2 FYNNEI. The CDR3 nucleotides are TGTGCCAGCAGTGAATTAGGGGGGCAGTACTTC. It encodes CASSELGGQYF.

The chain has TRBV7-8 and TRBJ2-2; possibly TRBD1 for D (6 bases). Germline CDR1 is SGHVS and CDR2 is FQNEAQ. Trimming removed 5 bases at V and 7 bases at J, with 17 bases between. This CDR3 is 15 amino acids long. The CDR3 spells CASSPLQGTIGELFF. The DNA of the CDR3 is TGTGCCAGCAGCCCTCTTCAAGGGACAATCGGGGAGCTGTTTTTT.

This clone showed up just a few times. The V and J genes are TRBV18 and TRBJ1-1; weak D call: TRBD1 (5 bases). Looked up from germline, CDR1 is KGHSH and CDR2 is LQKENI. The CDR3 is 17 residues long. V was clipped by 3 bases and J by 1 base, with 18 bases between them. The CDR3 DNA reads as TGTGCCAGCTCACCCCGCGTGGGGGGGTTCGGGAACACTGAAGCTTTCTTT. This translates into CASSPRVGGFGNTEAFF.

For the CDR3, the DNA is TGTGCCAGCAGCTTAGTCCTAGCGGGAAGGGGCACCGGGGAGCTGTTTTTT. Translating it yields CASSLVLAGRGTGELFF. This chain joins TRBV11-2 and TRBJ2-2; 9 positions match TRBD2. With 1 base clipped from V and 4 bases from J, the junction kept 7 bases outside the gene matches. The CDR3 consists of 17 residues. The germline CDR1 and CDR2 sequences are SGHAT and FQNNGV.

The chain uses TRBV5-1 and TRBJ2-7; the D gene is possibly TRBD2 (6 bases). This CDR3 is built from 16 residues. V dropped 0 bases and J dropped 3 bases, with 16 bases sitting between them. Germline values: CDR1 SGHRS, CDR2 YFSETQ. CDR3 amino acids: CASSLEAGQPSYEQYF. CDR3 nucleotide sequence: TGCGCCAGCAGCTTGGAGGCGGGGCAGCCAAGCTACGAGCAGTACTTC.

The chain links TRBV5-1 to TRBJ1-1; D is possibly TRBD1 (6 bases). V lost 0 bases to trimming and J lost 10 bases, with 16 bases between them. The CDR3 is made up of 14 amino acids. Per the germline V gene, CDR1 is SGHRS and CDR2 is YFSETQ. The CDR3 spells CASSLGNDRYGAFF. The CDR3 DNA is TGCGCCAGCAGCTTGGGAAACGACAGGTATGGAGCTTTCTTT.

This clone showed up just once. The chain combines TRBV5-6 with TRBJ2-7, with 8 positions matching TRBD2. The CDR3 sequence is 16 residues long. V shed 1 base and J 5 bases; nucleotides not matched to a gene: 11. Germline lookup yields CDR1 SGHDT and CDR2 YYEEEE. CDR3 nucleotide sequence: TGTGCCAGCAGCTTGTCTGGGACTAGAAGATACGACGAGCAGTACTTC. Protein sequence: CASSLSGTRRYDEQYF.

The rearrangement uses TRBV24-1 and TRBJ2-7; D is possibly TRBD1 (5 bases). Germline CDR1 reads KGHDR; CDR2 reads SFDVKD. The V and J ends lost 1 base and 1 base respectively, with 16 bases between them. CDR3 length: 17 amino acids. Written as DNA, the CDR3 is TGTGCCACCAGTGATTTTGACAGCAAAAGAGAATCCTACGAGCAGTACTTC. Encoded protein: CATSDFDSKRESYEQYF.

The gene calls are TRBV5-6 and TRBJ1-5, with D perhaps TRBD1 (5 bases). CDR1 SGHDT and CDR2 YYEEEE come from the germline V gene. Deletions cut 4 bases from V and 6 bases from J, with 14 bases between. CDR3 length equals 14 residues. CDR3 in DNA: TGTGCCAGCAGCCGGGCGGGGGGAGCTCAGCCCCAGCATTTT. This encodes CASSRAGGAQPQHF.

The gene calls are TRBV28 and TRBJ2-7; maybe TRBD2 (6 bases). This CDR3 spans 12 amino acids. Trimming stripped 6 bases from V and 5 bases from J, with 11 bases between. Germline lookup yields CDR1 MDHEN and CDR2 SYDVKM. CDR3 coding DNA: TGTGCCAGCAGCGAGACTAGTAACGAGCAGTACTTC. This encodes CASSETSNEQYF.

The chain joins TRBV15 to TRBJ1-2, with a weak D call TRBD1 (5 bases). The CDR3 is 14 amino acids. V was cut by 8 bases and J by 2 bases, with 15 bases left in between. Germline CDR1 and CDR2: LNHNV and YYDKDF (reference sequence). CDR3 DNA: TGTGCCACCCGACCTGCGGACAAGAACTATGGCTACACCTTC. Amino acid sequence: CATRPADKNYGYTF.

CDR3 region: CASSTGMLVGKLFF. DNA for the CDR3: TGTGCCAGCAGCACCGGGATGCTCGTGGGAAAACTGTTTTTT. V gene TRBV28 combines with J gene TRBJ1-4, with D hard to call. CDR3 size: 14 residues. Germline V gives CDR1 MDHEN, CDR2 SYDVKM. V gave up 6 bases and J gave up 10 bases, with 18 bases separating them.